Listed below are T cell receptor beta chains from one sample, sequenced in a study of blood T cell repertoires in COVID-19. Only in-frame clones appear in the TCRdb table, and some are missing; sequencing was by immunoSEQ multiplex PCR. This sample carries about 100,000 clones, around four fifths of them seen once, and the ten largest clones take 16%. The sample comprised peripheral blood. Every receptor here comes from a human donor in a cohort sampled during active COVID-19. The CDR3 runs from the conserved cysteine through the conserved F or W. The D gene is left open where the match is weak. Expanded clones are given a class, and other clones once, few, many or no size at all.

length	V	J	size	D	DNA	CDR3
15	TRBV7-8	TRBJ2-1	NA	TRBD2	TGTGCCAGCAGCTTAACTCGGGAGGGCCTGAATGAGCAGTTCTTC	CASSLTREGLNEQFF
13	TRBV30	TRBJ1-6	NA	NA	TGTGCCTGGAGGTCTGGTAGGAGCTCACCCCTCCACTTT	CAWRSGRSSPLHF
14	TRBV18	TRBJ2-7	few	TRBD1	TGTGCCAGCTCCCCCGGGACAGGGTTCTACGAGCAGTACTTC	CASSPGTGFYEQYF
13	TRBV28	TRBJ1-2	NA	TRBD1	TGTGCCATCCTTCGGGACAGGGGGTACGGCTACACCTTC	CAILRDRGYGYTF
12	TRBV3-1/TRBV3-2	TRBJ2-7	NA	NA	TGTGCCAGCAGCCAAGATCGGGGGGAGCAGTACTTC	CASSQDRGEQYF
11	TRBV20-1	TRBJ2-7	few	NA	TGCAGTGCTAGGAGGGAGTCCGAGCAGTACTTC	CSARRESEQYF
14	TRBV6-5	TRBJ1-3	NA	TRBD1	TGTGCCGGGACGTCCGGGACAGCTGGAAACACCATATATTTT	CAGTSGTAGNTIYF
15	TRBV5-1	TRBJ1-4	NA	TRBD1	TGCGCCAGCAGCTCCACAGGGGAGAGGAGTGAAAAACTGTTTTTT	CASSSTGERSEKLFF
13	TRBV11-2	TRBJ2-3	NA	NA	TGTGCCAGCAGCTTATTTAGGGAGGATACGCAGTATTTT	CASSLFREDTQYF
16	TRBV11-2	TRBJ2-3	NA	TRBD2	TGTGCCAGCAGCCTCCGGCTAGCGGGAGTGTTAGATACGCAGTATTTT	CASSLRLAGVLDTQYF
12	TRBV12-3/TRBV12-4	TRBJ1-5	NA	NA	TGTGCCAGCAGAACAGATAATCAGCCCCAGCATTTT	CASRTDNQPQHF
13	TRBV20-1	TRBJ2-5	NA	NA	TGCAGTGCTAGTCACCCAGGGCCGGAGACCCAGTACTTC	CSASHPGPETQYF
14	TRBV6-1	TRBJ1-2	NA	NA	TGTGCCAGCAGTGAACGACAGGCGGGCTATGGCTACACCTTC	CASSERQAGYGYTF
15	TRBV5-1	TRBJ1-1	NA	NA	TGCGCCAGCAGCCCGGGATCGGGGGGGAACACTGAAGCTTTCTTT	CASSPGSGGNTEAFF
12	TRBV18	TRBJ1-6	NA	NA	TGTGCCAGCTCACCTGGCAATTCACCCCTCCACTTT	CASSPGNSPLHF
14	TRBV5-1	TRBJ1-3	once	NA	TGCGCCAGCAGCTTGACAGGGTATGGAAACACCATATATTTT	CASSLTGYGNTIYF
14	TRBV3-1/TRBV3-2	TRBJ1-2	NA	TRBD1	TGTGCCAGCAGCCAATACGACAGGGTAGATGGCTACACCTTC	CASSQYDRVDGYTF
14	TRBV19	TRBJ1-1	NA	NA	TGTGCCAGTAGTATCCTAGGGGCGAACACTGAAGCTTTCTTT	CASSILGANTEAFF
13	TRBV10-3	TRBJ2-1	once	TRBD1	TGTGCCATCAACCGGGACAGTAACAATGAGCAGTTCTTC	CAINRDSNNEQFF
14	TRBV18	TRBJ1-6	NA	TRBD1	TGTGCCAGCTCACCGGGACAGGGAAATTCACCCCTCCACTTT	CASSPGQGNSPLHF
13	TRBV28	TRBJ1-5	NA	NA	TGTGCCAGCAGCTCCAGGGCGCGGCAGCCCCAGCATTTT	CASSSRARQPQHF
13	TRBV6-5	TRBJ1-1	NA	NA	TGTGCCAGCAGTTATTGGCTGAACACTGAAGCTTTCTTT	CASSYWLNTEAFF
14	TRBV28	TRBJ1-4	many	TRBD1	TGTGCCAGCAAGCCGGGACAGGGGGATGAAAAACTGTTTTTT	CASKPGQGDEKLFF
16	TRBV18	TRBJ2-1	once	TRBD1	TGTGCCAGCTCACCGATACAGGGGGTTTCCAATGTCGAGCAGTTCTTC	CASSPIQGVSNVEQFF
15	TRBV2	TRBJ2-5	NA	TRBD1	TGTGCCAGCAGGGAAAAGGACAGGGGAAAAGGGACCCAGTACTTC	CASREKDRGKGTQYF
15	TRBV5-1	TRBJ2-2	once	NA	TGCGCCAGCAGCTTGGGGTCGCAGGGCACCGGGGAGCTGTTTTTT	CASSLGSQGTGELFF
15	TRBV2	TRBJ2-1	NA	NA	TGTGCCAGCAGTCCCCGGGGGAGCGACTACAATGAGCAGTTCTTC	CASSPRGSDYNEQFF
14	TRBV5-6	TRBJ2-6	NA	NA	TGTGCCAGCAGCTTGGGACAGGGGGCCAACGTCCTGACTTTC	CASSLGQGANVLTF
16	TRBV7-6	TRBJ2-3	NA	NA	TGTGCCAGCAGCTCCCATCTTCCCGCCGCCGGGAATACGCAGTATTTT	CASSSHLPAAGNTQYF
15	TRBV7-3	TRBJ2-1	NA	TRBD2	TGTGCCAGCTCTAGAAGGCTAGCGGAGTACAATGAGCAGTTCTTC	CASSRRLAEYNEQFF
14	TRBV2	TRBJ2-5	NA	NA	TGTGCCAGCAGCCCGGGACAACCTAAAGAGACCCAGTACTTC	CASSPGQPKETQYF
19	TRBV3-1/TRBV3-2	TRBJ2-2	once	TRBD2	TGTGCCAGCAGCCAAGACAAGCGGGGGGCAATCAAAGGGACCGGGGAGCTGTTTTTT	CASSQDKRGAIKGTGELFF
13	TRBV7-8	TRBJ1-5	many	NA	TGTGCCAGCAGCTTAACCGACGGGGGGCCCCAGCATTTT	CASSLTDGGPQHF